This T cell receptor (beta chain) derives from a study of early T cells in non-severe SARS-CoV-2 infection (dated by TCRdb to about 2021). Looking at the study overall: Because TCR sequencing relied on bulk RNA taken from unsorted whole blood, pairing of alpha and beta chains was not possible.

What the study reported, not specific to this receptor: VDJdb matching was skewed toward anti-spike CD8 responses and likely underestimated virus-specific expansions, missing private and CD4 specificities.

The study was a case-control design nested within a healthcare worker cohort in London, UK, with weekly nasopharyngeal swab PCR tests and blood sampling. Healthcare workers were recruited during the week of the UK lockdown, between 23 and 31 March 2020, and followed weekly for up to roughly 16 weeks. This clonotype was picked up many times. Its antigen is unknown. No base quality information exists; no much larger clone differs at one position. CDR1 MNHEY and CDR2 SVGAGI are derived from the germline V gene. Compared with germline, V lacks 0 bases and J lacks 4 bases; bases without a gene match: 8. Including the terminal cysteine and phenylalanine, the CDR3 comprises 16 residues. Only the CDR3 portion is preserved as DNA: 48 bases, with reading frame beginning at the first base. Library construction relied on 5' RACE. The instrument was a NextSeq 500. In the TCR library protocol, unique molecular identifiers were attached to individual cDNA molecules to correct for PCR bias and sequencing error. TCR alpha and beta chains were both sequenced, and the abundances of alpha and beta sequences in each sample were closely correlated with each other. The original pipeline was this. Decombinator V4 was used to annotate the V gene, J gene and CDR3 of the TCR sequences. Expanded TCRs were defined as changing significantly between any two time points under a Poisson model with p below 0.0001. TCR abundances were normalised to the total number of TCRs sequenced per sample and were expressed as counts per million. TRAV1-2 paired with TRAJ12, TRAJ20 or TRAJ33 defined MAIT TCRs, while TRAV10 paired with TRAJ18 defined iNKT TCRs. VDJdb, accessed 1 November 2021, was searched for CMV, EBV and SARS-CoV-2 annotated TCRs, excluding TCRs annotated for multiple antigens. TCRdb handled the public reads itself, with Q25 trimming in fastp and clone calling in MiXCR, and kept productive beta chains. Rows are unified per CDR3 protein, each entry keeping the most common DNA and genes. Clone size and V and J calls follow TCRdb, not the original study. This sample gives tens of thousands of distinct CDR3 sequences in total; 6.3% of them show up just once. The biggest ten clones account for roughly 6% of the sample.

Source material: whole blood. This chain joins TRBV6-5 to TRBJ2-7, with 8 central nucleotides matching TRBD1. The origin of this receptor is an adult who was a healthcare worker with PCR-confirmed SARS-CoV-2 infection or an uninfected control (not recorded which). Here the CDR3 is given as CASSYSTGQVDYEQYF. The DNA sequence is TGTGCCAGCAGTTACTCGACGGGACAGGTAGATTACGAGCAGTACTTC.